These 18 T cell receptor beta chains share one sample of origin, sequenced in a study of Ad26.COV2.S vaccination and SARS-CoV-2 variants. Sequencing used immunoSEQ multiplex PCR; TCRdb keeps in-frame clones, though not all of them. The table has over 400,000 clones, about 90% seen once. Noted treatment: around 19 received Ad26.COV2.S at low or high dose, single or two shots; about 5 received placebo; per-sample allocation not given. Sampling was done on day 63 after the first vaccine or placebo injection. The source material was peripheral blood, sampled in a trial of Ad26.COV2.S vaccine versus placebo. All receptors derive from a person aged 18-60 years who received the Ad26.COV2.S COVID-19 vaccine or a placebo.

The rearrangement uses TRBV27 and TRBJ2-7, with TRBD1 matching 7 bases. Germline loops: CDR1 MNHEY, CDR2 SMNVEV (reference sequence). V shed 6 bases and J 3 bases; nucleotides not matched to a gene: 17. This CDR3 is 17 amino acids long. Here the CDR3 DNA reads TGTGCCAGCAGGAAAACGCCCCTTACCGGGACAGTCTACGAGCAGTACTTC. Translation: CASRKTPLTGTVYEQYF.

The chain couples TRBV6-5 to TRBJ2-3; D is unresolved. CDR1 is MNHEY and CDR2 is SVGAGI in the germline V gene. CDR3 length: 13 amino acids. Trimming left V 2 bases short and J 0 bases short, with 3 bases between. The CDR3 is CASSYASTDTQYF. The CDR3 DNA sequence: TGTGCCAGCAGTTACGCCAGCACAGATACGCAGTATTTT.

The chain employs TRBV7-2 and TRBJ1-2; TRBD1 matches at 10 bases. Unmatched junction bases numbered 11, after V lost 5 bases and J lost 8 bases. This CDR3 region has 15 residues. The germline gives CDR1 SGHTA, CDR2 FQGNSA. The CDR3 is CASSPRVGTGVGYTF. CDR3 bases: TGTGCCAGCAGCCCCCGGGTAGGGACAGGGGTGGGCTACACCTTC.

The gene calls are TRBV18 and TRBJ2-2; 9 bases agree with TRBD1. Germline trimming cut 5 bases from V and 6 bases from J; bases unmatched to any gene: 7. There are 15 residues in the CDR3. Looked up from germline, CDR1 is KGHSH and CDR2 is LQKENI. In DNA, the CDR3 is TGTGCCAGCTCAACGGGGGGACAGGGCGCCGGGGAGCTGTTTTTT. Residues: CASSTGGQGAGELFF.

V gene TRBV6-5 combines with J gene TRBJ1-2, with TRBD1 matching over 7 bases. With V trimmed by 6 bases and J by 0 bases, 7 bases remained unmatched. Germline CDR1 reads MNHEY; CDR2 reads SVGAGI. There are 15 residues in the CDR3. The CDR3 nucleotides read TGTGCCAGCAGGACCGACAGGGTCCCTAACTATGGCTACACCTTC. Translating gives CASRTDRVPNYGYTF.

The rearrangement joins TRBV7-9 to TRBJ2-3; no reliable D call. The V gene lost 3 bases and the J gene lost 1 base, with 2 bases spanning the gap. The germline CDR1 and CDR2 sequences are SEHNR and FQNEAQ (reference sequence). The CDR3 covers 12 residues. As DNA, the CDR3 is TGTGCCAGCAGCTTTGGCACAGATACGCAGTATTTT. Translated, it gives CASSFGTDTQYF.

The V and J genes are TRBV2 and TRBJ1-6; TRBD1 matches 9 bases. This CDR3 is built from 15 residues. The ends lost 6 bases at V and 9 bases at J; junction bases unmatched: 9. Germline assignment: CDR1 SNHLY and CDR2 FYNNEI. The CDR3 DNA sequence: TGTGCCAGCAGCGTTACCGGGACAGGGCTTTCACCCCTCCACTTT. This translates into CASSVTGTGLSPLHF.

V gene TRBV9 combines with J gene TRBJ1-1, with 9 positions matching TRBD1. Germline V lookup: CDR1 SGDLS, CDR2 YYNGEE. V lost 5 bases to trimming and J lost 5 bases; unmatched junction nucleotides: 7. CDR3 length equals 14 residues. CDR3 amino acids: CASSPGTGFTEAFF. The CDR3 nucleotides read TGTGCCAGCAGTCCCGGGACAGGGTTTACTGAAGCTTTCTTT.

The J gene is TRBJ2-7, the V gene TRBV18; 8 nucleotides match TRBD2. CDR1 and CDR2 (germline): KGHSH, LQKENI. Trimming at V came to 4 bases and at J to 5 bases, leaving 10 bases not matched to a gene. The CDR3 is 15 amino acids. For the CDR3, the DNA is TGTGCCAGCTCACAGAGCGGGGGCGACCCTAACGAGCAGTACTTC. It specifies CASSQSGGDPNEQYF. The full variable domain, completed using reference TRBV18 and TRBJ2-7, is NAGVMQNPRHLVRRRGQEARLRCSPMKGHSHVYWYRQLPEEGLKFMVYLQKENIIDESGMPKERFSAEFPKEGPSILRIQQVVRGDSAAYFCASSQSGGDPNEQYFGPGTRLTVT.

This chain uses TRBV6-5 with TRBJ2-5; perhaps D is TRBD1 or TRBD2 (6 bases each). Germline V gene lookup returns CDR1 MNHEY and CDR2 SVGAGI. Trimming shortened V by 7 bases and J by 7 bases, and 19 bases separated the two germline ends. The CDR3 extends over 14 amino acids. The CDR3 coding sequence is TGTGCCAGCACCAATACTGGGGGGCCGGGGACCCAGTACTTC. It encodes CASTNTGGPGTQYF.

DNA of the CDR3: TGTGCCAGCAGTTCCGGGACACAGGCCTACGAGCAGTACTTC. Translating gives CASSSGTQAYEQYF. The J gene is TRBJ2-7, the V gene TRBV28; D perhaps matches TRBD1 (6 bases). The V and J ends lost 4 bases and 2 bases respectively, with 12 bases between them. Germline V gene data show CDR1 as MDHEN and CDR2 as SYDVKM. CDR3 length: 14 residues.

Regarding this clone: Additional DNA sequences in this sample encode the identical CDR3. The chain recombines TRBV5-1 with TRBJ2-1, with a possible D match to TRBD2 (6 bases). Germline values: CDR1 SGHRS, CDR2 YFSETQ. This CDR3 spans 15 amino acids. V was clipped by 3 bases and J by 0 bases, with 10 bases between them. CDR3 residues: CASSYSGPSYNEQFF. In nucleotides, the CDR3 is TGCGCCAGCAGCTATAGCGGACCCTCCTACAATGAGCAGTTCTTC. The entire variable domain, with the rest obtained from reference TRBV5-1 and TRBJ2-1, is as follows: KAGVTQTPRYLIKTRGQQVTLSCSPISGHRSVSWYQQTPGQGLQFLFEYFSETQRNKGNFPGRFSGRQFSNSRSEMNVSTLELGDSALYLCASSYSGPSYNEQFFGPGTRLTVL.

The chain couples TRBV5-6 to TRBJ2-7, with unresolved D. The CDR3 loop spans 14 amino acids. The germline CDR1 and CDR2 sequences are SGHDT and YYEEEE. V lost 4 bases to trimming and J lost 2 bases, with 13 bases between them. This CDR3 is CASSPLDRTYEQYF. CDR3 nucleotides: TGTGCCAGCAGCCCGTTGGACCGGACCTACGAGCAGTACTTC.

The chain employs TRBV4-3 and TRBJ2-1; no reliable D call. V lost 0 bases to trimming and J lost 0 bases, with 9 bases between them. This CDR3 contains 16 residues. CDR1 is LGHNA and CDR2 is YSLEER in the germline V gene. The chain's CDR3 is CASSQEPMSSYNEQFF. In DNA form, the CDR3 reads TGCGCCAGCAGCCAAGAACCCATGAGCTCCTACAATGAGCAGTTCTTC.

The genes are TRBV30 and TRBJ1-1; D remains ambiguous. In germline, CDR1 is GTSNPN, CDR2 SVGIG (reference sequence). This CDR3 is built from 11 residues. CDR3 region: CKMVGNTEAFF. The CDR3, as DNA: TGTAAGATGGTCGGGAACACTGAAGCTTTCTTT.

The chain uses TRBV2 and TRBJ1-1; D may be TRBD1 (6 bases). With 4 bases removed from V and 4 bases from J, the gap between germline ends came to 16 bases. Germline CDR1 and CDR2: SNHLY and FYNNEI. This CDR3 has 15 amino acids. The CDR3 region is CASSGSGARFTEAFF. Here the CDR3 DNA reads TGTGCCAGCAGTGGATCAGGGGCTCGCTTCACTGAAGCTTTCTTT.

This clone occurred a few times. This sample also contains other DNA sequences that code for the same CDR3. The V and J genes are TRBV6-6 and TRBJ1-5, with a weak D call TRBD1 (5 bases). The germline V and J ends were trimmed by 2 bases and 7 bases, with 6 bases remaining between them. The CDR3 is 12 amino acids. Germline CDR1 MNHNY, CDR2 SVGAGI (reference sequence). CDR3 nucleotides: TGTGCCAGCAGTTACGGGGGGCAGCCCCAGCATTTT. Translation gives CASSYGGQPQHF.

The chain's CDR3 is CASSYLDTSYNEQFF. The CDR3 DNA follows: TGTGCCAGCAGTTACTTGGACACGTCCTACAATGAGCAGTTCTTC. The J gene is TRBJ2-1, the V gene TRBV28, with D possibly TRBD1 on 5 matching bases. V dropped 4 bases and J dropped 1 base, with 11 bases sitting between them. Germline-derived CDR1 and CDR2 are MDHEN and SYDVKM. CDR3 length equals 15 residues.